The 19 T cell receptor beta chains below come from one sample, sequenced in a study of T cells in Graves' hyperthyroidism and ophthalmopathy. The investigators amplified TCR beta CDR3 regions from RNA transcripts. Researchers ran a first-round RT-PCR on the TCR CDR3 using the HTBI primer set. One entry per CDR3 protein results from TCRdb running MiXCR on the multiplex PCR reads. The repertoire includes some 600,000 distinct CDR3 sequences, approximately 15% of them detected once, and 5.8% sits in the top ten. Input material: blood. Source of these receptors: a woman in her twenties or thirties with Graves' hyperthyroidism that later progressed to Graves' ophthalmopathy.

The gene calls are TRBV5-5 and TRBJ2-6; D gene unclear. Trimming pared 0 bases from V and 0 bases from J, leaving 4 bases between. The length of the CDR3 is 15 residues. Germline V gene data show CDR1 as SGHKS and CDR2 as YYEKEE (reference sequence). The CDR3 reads CASSLDHSGANVLTF. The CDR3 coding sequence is TGTGCCAGCAGCTTGGATCACTCTGGGGCCAACGTCCTGACTTTC.

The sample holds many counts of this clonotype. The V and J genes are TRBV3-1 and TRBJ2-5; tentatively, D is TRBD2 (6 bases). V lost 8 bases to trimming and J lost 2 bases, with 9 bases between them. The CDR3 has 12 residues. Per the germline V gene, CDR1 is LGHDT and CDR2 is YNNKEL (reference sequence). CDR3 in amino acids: CASRRDQETQYF. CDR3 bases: TGTGCCAGCCGGAGGGATCAAGAGACCCAGTACTTC.

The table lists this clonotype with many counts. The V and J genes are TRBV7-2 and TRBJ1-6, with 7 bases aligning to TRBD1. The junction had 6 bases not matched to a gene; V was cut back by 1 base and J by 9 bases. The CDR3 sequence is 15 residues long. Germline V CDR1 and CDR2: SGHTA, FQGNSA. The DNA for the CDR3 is TGTGCCAGCAGCTTAGTTGAAGGGGGCAGTTCACCCCTCCACTTT. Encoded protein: CASSLVEGGSSPLHF.

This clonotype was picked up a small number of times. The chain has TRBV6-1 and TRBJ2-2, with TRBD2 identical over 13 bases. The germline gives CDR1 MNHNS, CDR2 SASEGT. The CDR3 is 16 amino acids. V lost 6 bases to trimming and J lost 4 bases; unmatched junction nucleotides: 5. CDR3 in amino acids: CASSKLAGGGTGELFF. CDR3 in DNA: TGTGCCAGCAGCAAACTAGCGGGAGGGGGCACCGGGGAGCTGTTTTTT.

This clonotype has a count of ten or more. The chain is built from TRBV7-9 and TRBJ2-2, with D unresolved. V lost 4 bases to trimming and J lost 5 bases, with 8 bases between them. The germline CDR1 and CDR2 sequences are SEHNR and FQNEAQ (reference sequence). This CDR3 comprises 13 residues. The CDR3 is CASSSVGTGELFF. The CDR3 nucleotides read TGTGCCAGCAGCTCCGTCGGGACCGGGGAGCTGTTTTTT.

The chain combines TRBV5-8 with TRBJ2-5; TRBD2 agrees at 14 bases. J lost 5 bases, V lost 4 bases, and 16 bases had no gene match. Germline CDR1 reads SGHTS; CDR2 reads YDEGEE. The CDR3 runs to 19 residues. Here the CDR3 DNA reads TGTGCCAGCAGCCCGACCCCGGGACTAGCGGGAGAACCTGAGGAGACCCAGTACTTC. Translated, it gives CASSPTPGLAGEPEETQYF.

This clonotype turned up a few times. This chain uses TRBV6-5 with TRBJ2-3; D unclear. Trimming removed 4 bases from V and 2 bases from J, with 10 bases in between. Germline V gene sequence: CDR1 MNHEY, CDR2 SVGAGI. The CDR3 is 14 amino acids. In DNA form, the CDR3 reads TGTGCCAGCAGTTCTCGTGTGGTCACAGATACGCAGTATTTT. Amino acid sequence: CASSSRVVTDTQYF.

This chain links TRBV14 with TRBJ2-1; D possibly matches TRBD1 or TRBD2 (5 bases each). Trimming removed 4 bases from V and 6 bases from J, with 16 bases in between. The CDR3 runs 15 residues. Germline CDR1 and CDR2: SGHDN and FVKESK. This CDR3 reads CASSPGTGYLNEQFF. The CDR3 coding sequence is TGTGCCAGCAGCCCCGGGACCGGATATCTCAATGAGCAGTTCTTC.

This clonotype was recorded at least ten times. The CDR3 nucleotides read TGTGCCAGCAGCTTAGCTGGGCAGGACTCCTACAATGAGCAGTTCTTC. This codes for CASSLAGQDSYNEQFF. The chain joins TRBV7-2 to TRBJ2-1; the D is unclear. Germline V gives CDR1 SGHTA, CDR2 FQGNSA. The V gene lost 0 bases and the J gene lost 0 bases, with 9 bases spanning the gap. The CDR3 is 16 amino acids.

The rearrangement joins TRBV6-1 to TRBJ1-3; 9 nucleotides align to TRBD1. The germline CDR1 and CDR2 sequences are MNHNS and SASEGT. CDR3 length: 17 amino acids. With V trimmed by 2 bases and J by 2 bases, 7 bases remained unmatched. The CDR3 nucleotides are TGTGCCAGCAGTGAAACCGGGACAGGGCAACCTGGAAACACCATATATTTT. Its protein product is CASSETGTGQPGNTIYF.

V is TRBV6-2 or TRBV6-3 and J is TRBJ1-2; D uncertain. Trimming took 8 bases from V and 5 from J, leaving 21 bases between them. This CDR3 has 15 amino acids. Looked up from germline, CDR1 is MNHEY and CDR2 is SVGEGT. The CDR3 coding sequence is TGTGCCAGCCTTACGTTGGCATTGAGGAGTTATGGCTACACCTTC. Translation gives CASLTLALRSYGYTF.

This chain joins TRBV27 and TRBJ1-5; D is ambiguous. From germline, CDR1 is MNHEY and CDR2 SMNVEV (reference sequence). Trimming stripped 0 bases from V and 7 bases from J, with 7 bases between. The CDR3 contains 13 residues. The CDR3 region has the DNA TGTGCCAGCAGTTTATCGAAAGGGCAGCCCCAGCATTTT. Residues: CASSLSKGQPQHF.

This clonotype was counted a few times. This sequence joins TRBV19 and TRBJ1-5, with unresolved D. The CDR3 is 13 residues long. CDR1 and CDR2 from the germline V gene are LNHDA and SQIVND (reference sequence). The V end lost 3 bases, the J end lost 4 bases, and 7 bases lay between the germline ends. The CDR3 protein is CASSMGLNQPQHF. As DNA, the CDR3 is TGTGCCAGTAGTATGGGTCTTAATCAGCCCCAGCATTTT.

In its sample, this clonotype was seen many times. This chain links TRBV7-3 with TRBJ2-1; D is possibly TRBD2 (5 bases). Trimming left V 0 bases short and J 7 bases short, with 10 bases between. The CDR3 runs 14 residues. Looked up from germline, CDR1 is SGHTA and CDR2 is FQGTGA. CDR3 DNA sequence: TGTGCCAGCAGCTTAACGGGAGAGGCAAATGAGCAGTTCTTC. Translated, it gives CASSLTGEANEQFF.

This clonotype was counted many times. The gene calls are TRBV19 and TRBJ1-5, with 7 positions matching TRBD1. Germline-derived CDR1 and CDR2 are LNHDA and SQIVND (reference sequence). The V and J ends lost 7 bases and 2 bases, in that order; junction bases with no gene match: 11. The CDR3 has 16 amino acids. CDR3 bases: TGTGCCAGTACCCCCGACAGGGCGGGCGGCAATCAGCCCCAGCATTTT. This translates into CASTPDRAGGNQPQHF.

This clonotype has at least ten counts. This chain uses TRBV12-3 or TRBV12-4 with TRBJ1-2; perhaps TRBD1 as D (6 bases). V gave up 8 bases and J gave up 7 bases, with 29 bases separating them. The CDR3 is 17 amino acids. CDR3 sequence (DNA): TGTGCCAGCGGGGGTCGAATCGGGGACACCCCCGGGGTTGGCTACACCTTC. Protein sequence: CASGGRIGDTPGVGYTF.

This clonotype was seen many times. The CDR3 DNA follows: TGTGCCAGCGGACCCGGGACGGAGACCCAGTACTTC. It yields the protein CASGPGTETQYF. The chain is built from TRBV6-1 and TRBJ2-5; D is perhaps TRBD1 or TRBD2 (5 bases each). Germline CDR1 and CDR2: MNHNS and SASEGT. There are 12 residues in the CDR3. Trimming took 8 bases from V and 5 from J, leaving 12 bases between them.

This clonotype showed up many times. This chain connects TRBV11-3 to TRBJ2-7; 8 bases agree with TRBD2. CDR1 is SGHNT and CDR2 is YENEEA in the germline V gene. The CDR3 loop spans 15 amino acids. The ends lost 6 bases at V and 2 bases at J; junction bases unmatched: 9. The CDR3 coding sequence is TGTGCCAGCAGTAAAGACGCGGGAGGCGCCTACGAGCAGTACTTC. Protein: CASSKDAGGAYEQYF.

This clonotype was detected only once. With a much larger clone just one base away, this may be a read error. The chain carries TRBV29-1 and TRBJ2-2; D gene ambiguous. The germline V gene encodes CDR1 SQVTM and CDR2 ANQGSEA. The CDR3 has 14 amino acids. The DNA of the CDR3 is TGCAGCGTTGACCGACACCGGAACGCCGGGGAGCTGTTTTTT. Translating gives CSVDRHRNAGELFF.